The following is a TCR beta chain sequence with its context. The data belong to a study of blood T cell repertoires in COVID-19. Study-wide background: Samples came from the United States, Italy and Spain, spanning acute and convalescent COVID-19.

The CDR3 totals 11 residues. Trimming took off 5 bases at V and 15 bases at J, with 14 bases between the two ends. CDR1 and CDR2 from the germline V gene are SGHTA and FQGNSA. Original processing notes: The authors estimated nucleated cell counts from reference gene primer amplification. Clones were sequenced by immunoSEQ multiplex PCR, and TCRdb holds only the in-frame ones, with some missing. Clone size and V and J calls were adopted from that table, with D and trimming inferred from the DNA. The sample includes 90,000 to 120,000 clones, roughly nine tenths seen only once; the top ten take approximately 5%.

The chain joins TRBV7-2 to TRBJ2-1, with a tentative D call TRBD1 (5 bases). This receptor was obtained from a man aged 40-55 years with active or convalescent COVID-19. What was sequenced was peripheral blood. The CDR3 reads CASSQTETRFF. CDR3 sequence (DNA): TGTGCCAGCAGCCAGACAGAGACCCGGTTCTTC. The full variable domain, completed using reference TRBV7-2 and TRBJ2-1, is GAGVSQSPSNKVTEKGKDVELRCDPISGHTALYWYRQSLGQGLEFLIYFQGNSAPDKSGLPSDRFSAERTGGSVSTLTIQRTQQEDSAVYLCASSQTETRFFGPGTRLTVL.